The clone carrying this T cell receptor beta chain was seen ten or more times. No antigen is known for it. The read ends 3 residues early relative to the CDR3; the germline J gene fills the gap. Sequencing was performed with immunoSEQ multiplex PCR; in TCRdb, only in-frame clones are kept and a portion is missing. The sample is made up of just under 20,000 clones, none counted only once. Donors gave about 5 to 8 ml heparinized peripheral whole blood. This sample was included in a study of T cell clonality in common variable immunodeficiency. Points from the study as a whole: Reportedly, TCR beta sequences from common variable immunodeficiency showed fewer deletions and N-nucleotide insertions.

CDR3 length equals 16 residues. J gave up 5 bases and V 3 bases, and 7 bases lay outside the gene matches. The germline V gene encodes CDR1 SGHTA and CDR2 FQGTGA. Sequencing was done on a sample of peripheral blood mononuclear cells. The chain combines TRBV7-3 with TRBJ2-3, with 11 bases matching TRBD1. This sequence was found in a human donor with common variable immunodeficiency. The DNA read from the CDR3 is TGTGCCAGCAGCTTCGGGGACAGGGGGTGGGGAGATACG. The encoded protein is CASSFGDRGWGDT. The CDR3 as a whole reads CASSFGDRGWGDTQYF.